This TCR beta chain was recovered during a study of blood T cell repertoires in COVID-19. Study-level background: The study drew acute and convalescent COVID-19 samples from the United States, Italy and Spain. T cells, B-cell-depleted T cells, or PBMCs supplied cDNA or gDNA.

There are 16 residues in the CDR3. Germline V gives CDR1 SGHDT, CDR2 YYEEEE. Trimming removed 3 bases from V and 6 bases from J; junction bases left unmatched: 7. Assay: immunoSEQ multiplex PCR; the TCRdb copy retains only in-frame clones and omits some. This sample has 200,000 to 250,000 clones; around 82% occur once, and the top ten carry 7.2%. V is TRBV5-6 and J is TRBJ2-2; 11 bases match TRBD2. The specimen was peripheral blood. The clonotype was recovered from a woman in her sixties or seventies with acute or convalescent COVID-19. This CDR3 is CASSWPSGGIAGELFF. Here the CDR3 DNA reads TGTGCCAGCAGCTGGCCTAGCGGGGGGATCGCCGGGGAGCTGTTTTTT.